This TCR beta chain was identified during a study of T cells in tumors after PD-1 blockade. About the research overall: No patient had prior checkpoint blockade, systemic immunosuppression, or radiotherapy within 4 weeks. During anti-PD-1 treatment, some patients continued daily vismodegib 150 mg. Peripheral blood samples averaged around 33,000 unique clonotypes and about 120,000 templates.

The assay was immunoSEQ multiplex PCR, and TCRdb's table has in-frame clones only and misses some. In the table there are approximately 45,000 clones, 79% of which are singletons. To note about this clone: The antigen is unknown.

Study-wide results and limits: Peripheral recruitment is suggested, as some novel exhausted tumor clones were in pre-treatment blood.

The CDR3 covers 13 residues. The V and J ends lost 0 bases and 3 bases respectively, with 6 bases between them. In germline, CDR1 is SGHRS, CDR2 YFSETQ. The source of this sequence is a human donor with advanced basal cell or squamous cell carcinoma (not recorded which). The chain links TRBV5-1 to TRBJ1-1; D not resolved. The sequencing used PBMCs, collected before anti-PD-1 therapy. CDR3 protein: CASSLDIYTEAFF. CDR3 sequence (DNA): TGCGCCAGCAGCTTGGACATCTACACTGAAGCTTTCTTT.